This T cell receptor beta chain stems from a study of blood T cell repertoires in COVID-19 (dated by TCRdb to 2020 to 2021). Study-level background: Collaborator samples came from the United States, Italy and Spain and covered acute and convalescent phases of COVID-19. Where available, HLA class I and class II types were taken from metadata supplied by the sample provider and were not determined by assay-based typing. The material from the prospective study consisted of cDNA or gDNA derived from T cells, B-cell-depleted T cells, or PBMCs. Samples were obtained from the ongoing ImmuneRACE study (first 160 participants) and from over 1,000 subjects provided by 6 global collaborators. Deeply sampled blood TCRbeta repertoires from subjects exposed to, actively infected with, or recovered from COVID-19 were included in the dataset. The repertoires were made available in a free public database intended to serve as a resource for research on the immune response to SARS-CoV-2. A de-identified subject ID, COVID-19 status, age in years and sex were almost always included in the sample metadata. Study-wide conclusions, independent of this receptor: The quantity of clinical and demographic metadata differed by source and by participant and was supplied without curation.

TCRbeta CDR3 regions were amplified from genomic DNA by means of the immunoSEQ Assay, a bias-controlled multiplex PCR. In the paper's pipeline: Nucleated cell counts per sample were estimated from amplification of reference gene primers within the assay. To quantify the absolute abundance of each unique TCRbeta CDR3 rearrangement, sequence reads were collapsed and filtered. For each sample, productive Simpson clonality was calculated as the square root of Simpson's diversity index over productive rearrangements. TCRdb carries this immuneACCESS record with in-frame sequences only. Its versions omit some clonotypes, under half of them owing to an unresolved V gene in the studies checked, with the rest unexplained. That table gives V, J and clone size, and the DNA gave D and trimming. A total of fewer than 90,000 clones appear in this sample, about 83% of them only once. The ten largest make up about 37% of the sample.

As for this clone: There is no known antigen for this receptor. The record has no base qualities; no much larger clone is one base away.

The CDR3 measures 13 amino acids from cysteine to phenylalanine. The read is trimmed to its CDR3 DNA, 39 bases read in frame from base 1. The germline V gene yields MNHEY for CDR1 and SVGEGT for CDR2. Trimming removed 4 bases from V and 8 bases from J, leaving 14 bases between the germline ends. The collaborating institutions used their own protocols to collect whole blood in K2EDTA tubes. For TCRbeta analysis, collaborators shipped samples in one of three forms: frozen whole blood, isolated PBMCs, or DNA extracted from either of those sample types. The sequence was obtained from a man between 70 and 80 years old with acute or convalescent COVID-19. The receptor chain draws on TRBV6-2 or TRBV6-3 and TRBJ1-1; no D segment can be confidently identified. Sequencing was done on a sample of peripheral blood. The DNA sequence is TGTGCCAGCAGTTCCTTCGCAGGTGGGGAAGCTTTCTTT. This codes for CASSSFAGGEAFF.